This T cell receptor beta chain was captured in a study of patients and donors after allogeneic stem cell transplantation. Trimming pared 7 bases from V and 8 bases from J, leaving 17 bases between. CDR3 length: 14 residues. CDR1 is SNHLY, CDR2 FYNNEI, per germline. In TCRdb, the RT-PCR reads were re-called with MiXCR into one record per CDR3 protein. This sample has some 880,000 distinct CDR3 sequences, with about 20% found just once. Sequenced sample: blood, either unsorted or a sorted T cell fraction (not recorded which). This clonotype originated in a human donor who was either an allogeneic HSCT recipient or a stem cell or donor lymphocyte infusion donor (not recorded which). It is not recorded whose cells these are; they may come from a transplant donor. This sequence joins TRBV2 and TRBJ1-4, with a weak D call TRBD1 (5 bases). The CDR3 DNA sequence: TGTGCCAGCACTAGGGGATCGGAAGGGGAAAAACTGTTTTTT. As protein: CASTRGSEGEKLFF.